This TCR beta chain was sequenced in a study of beta chain features in type 1 diabetes. TCRB transcripts that were expressed got sequenced, as all of the isolated RNA had been reverse transcribed. Method: immunoSEQ multiplex PCR; TCRdb's copy keeps in-frame clones and lacks some. The sample contains approximately 18,000 clones, about 50% of which appear only once. Donors contributed one heparinised blood draw apiece, averaging about 120 mL. The CDR3 is 15 residues long. In germline, CDR1 is GTSNPN, CDR2 SVGIG (reference sequence). V shed 0 bases and J shed 5 bases, with 16 bases lying between them. Study-wide results and limits: Patients' naive, central memory and regulatory TCRB repertoires appeared more alike than those of healthy donors.

A few counts support this clone. Its antigen is unknown. The source of this sequence is a man between 18 and 29 years old in good health. Sequencing input: stem cell memory CD4+ T cells from blood. V gene TRBV30 combines with J gene TRBJ1-1; D remains ambiguous. The CDR3 region has the DNA TGTGCCTGGAGTGTACAACAAGGCGGGGTTACTGAAGCTTTCTTT. Translating gives CAWSVQQGGVTEAFF.